This section outlines one T cell receptor beta chain sequence together with its context. The CDR3 is 15 residues long. Germline values: CDR1 SGHRS, CDR2 YFSETQ. The ends lost 3 bases at V and 6 bases at J; junction bases unmatched: 8. PCR primers comprised 60 Vbeta and 13 Jbeta primers. In the authors' workflow: Around 9.9 million shared chains were among the roughly 78 million unique TCR beta chains that a later analysis counted. Profiled with immunoSEQ multiplex PCR; TCRdb holds only in-frame clones, not every one. V and J calls and clone size follow that table, whereas D and trimming were derived from the DNA. The profile shows more than 95,000 clones, 83% of them singletons. The source of the sample is a study of cytomegalovirus exposure and HLA in healthy donors.

The rearrangement uses TRBV5-1 and TRBJ2-2; 7 bases line up with TRBD1. The sample taken for sequencing was PBMCs. This TCR derives from a man younger than 35 in good health and CMV-seronegative. CDR3: CASSSRQGTSGELFF. The CDR3 nucleotides read TGCGCCAGCAGCTCTCGACAGGGTACCTCCGGGGAGCTGTTTTTT. Full variable domain (rest looked up from reference TRBV5-1 and TRBJ2-2): KAGVTQTPRYLIKTRGQQVTLSCSPISGHRSVSWYQQTPGQGLQFLFEYFSETQRNKGNFPGRFSGRQFSNSRSEMNVSTLELGDSALYLCASSSRQGTSGELFFGEGSRLTVL.